This T cell receptor (beta chain) is from a study of response to subunit inactivated influenza vaccine. One entry per CDR3 protein, called by TCRdb with MiXCR from the RT-PCR reads. The sample lists roughly 700,000 distinct CDR3 sequences, 15% to 17% occurring once. In regard to this clonotype: Its specificity is unknown.

Trimming cost V 0 bases and J 0 bases, with 12 bases left between them. The CDR3 sequence is 16 residues long. The germline V gene encodes CDR1 SGHAT and CDR2 FQNNGV. Broader study findings: With each seasonal influenza vaccination, the authors suggested, few new T cells are recruited.

The sequencing used PBMCs from blood, collected approximately 12 days after vaccination. The TCR comes from a man over 45 who received an inactivated influenza vaccine. This rearrangement joins TRBV11-2 to TRBJ2-7; no firm D call. The CDR3 sequence: CASSLDRPGLSYEQYF. The CDR3 region has the DNA TGTGCCAGCAGCTTAGATCGACCGGGTCTCTCCTACGAGCAGTACTTC. The full variable domain, completed using reference TRBV11-2 and TRBJ2-7, is EAGVAQSPRYKIIEKRQSVAFWCNPISGHATLYWYQQILGQGPKLLIQFQNNGVVDDSQLPKDRFSAERLKGVDSTLKIQPAKLEDSAVYLCASSLDRPGLSYEQYFGPGTRLTVT.